Listed below are T cell receptor beta chains from one sample, sequenced in a study of T-cell reconstitution after alpha-beta-depleted transplantation in children. From the PCR reads, TCRdb called clonotypes with MiXCR, one entry per CDR3 protein. This table holds 600,000 to 700,000 distinct CDR3 sequences, 15% to 20% found once. The specimen comprised PBMCs from the stem cell graft donor, sampled from the stem cell graft. The receptor source for this set is a human donor who donated a stem cell graft to a child with acute myeloid leukemia. Both conserved end residues are part of each CDR3. Fields, in order: J gene, clone size, V gene, D gene, CDR3 DNA, CDR3 protein. The D gene is left open where the match is weak. A row's size may be missing; if present it is once, few, many or a size class.

>TRBJ1-2|-|TRBV6-1|TRBD1
TGTGCCAGCATTCCGGGACAGTTCTATGGCTACACCTTC
CASIPGQFYGYTF
>TRBJ2-1|few|TRBV29-1|TRBD1
TGCAGCGTTGTCCGGGACAGGGACAATGAGCAGTTCTTC
CSVVRDRDNEQFF
>TRBJ1-1|many|TRBV20-1|-
TGCAGTGCTAGAGACCCCTACAACTTGAACACTGAAGCTTTCTTT
CSARDPYNLNTEAFF
>TRBJ1-5|-|TRBV7-9|-
TGTGCCAGCAGCTTAACAGGGACGACAGGCAATCAGCCCCAGCATTTT
CASSLTGTTGNQPQHF
>TRBJ2-3|many|TRBV20-1|TRBD2
TGCAGTGCTAGACCCGGGGAACTAGCGGGGGCAGCCACAGATACGCAGTATTTT
CSARPGELAGAATDTQYF
>TRBJ1-2|-|TRBV30|-
TGTGCCTGGAGCGTCGTTAGAATATCTAACTATGGCTACACCTTC
CAWSVVRISNYGYTF
>TRBJ1-6|-|TRBV20-1|-
TGCAGTGCTATTTCCGGACAGCACTTTAATTCACCCCTCCACTTT
CSAISGQHFNSPLHF
>TRBJ1-1|many|TRBV7-2|TRBD1
TGTGCCAGCAGCTTTTCCGGGACAGGGAGCACTGAAGCTTTCTTT
CASSFSGTGSTEAFF
>TRBJ2-3|-|TRBV7-2|TRBD2
TGTGCCAGCAGCTTTGGTCCAGCGGGGGGGCCCACAGATACGCAGTATTTT
CASSFGPAGGPTDTQYF
>TRBJ1-4|few|TRBV15|-
TGTGCCACCAGCAACGACAGAGCAACTAATGAAAAACTGTTTTTT
CATSNDRATNEKLFF
>TRBJ2-1|-|TRBV20-1|-
TGCAGTGCTAGAGCCCTGGAGGAGCAGTTCTTC
CSARALEEQFF
>TRBJ2-5|many|TRBV20-1|TRBD1
TGCAGTGCTAGGGTTGAGGGGGCGGGCGCCGGTGAGACCCAGTACTTC
CSARVEGAGAGETQYF
>TRBJ1-6|many|TRBV7-9|-
TGTGCCAGCAGCATCAACAGGGAGGGTTCACCCCTCCACTTT
CASSINREGSPLHF
>TRBJ2-1|-|TRBV7-9|-
TGTGCCAGCAGATTTAACAGCAATGAGCAGTTCTTC
CASRFNSNEQFF
>TRBJ2-3|many|TRBV7-9|TRBD2
TGTGCCAGCAGCCGTGTAGCGGGGAGAAGCACAGATACGCAGTATTTT
CASSRVAGRSTDTQYF
>TRBJ2-7|few|TRBV10-3|-
TGTGCCATCAGTGACCTGGCGTCGGAAACCTACGAGCAGTACTTC
CAISDLASETYEQYF
>TRBJ1-2|many|TRBV20-1|TRBD1
TGCAGTGCTAGAGATGAGGACAGGCGGGGCTACACCTTC
CSARDEDRRGYTF
>TRBJ1-2|-|TRBV20-1|TRBD1
TGCAGTGCTAGAGAGGGACAGACCCTAGCTAACTATGGCTACACCTTC
CSAREGQTLANYGYTF
>TRBJ2-3|-|TRBV20-1|TRBD2
TGCAGTGCAGTATCTAGCGGGGGCGCTAGCACAGATACGCAGTATTTT
CSAVSSGGASTDTQYF
>TRBJ1-2|few|TRBV12-3/TRBV12-4|-
TGTGCCAGCAGTTTAGCCCGGGACGGTTATGGCTACACCTTC
CASSLARDGYGYTF
>TRBJ1-5|-|TRBV3-1|-
TGTGCCAGCAGCCAAGGGTCAAGCGGTCAGCATTTT
CASSQGSSGQHF
>TRBJ2-5|few|TRBV5-8|-
TGTGCCAGCAGACCCGACGGAAATGAAGAGACCCAGTACTTC
CASRPDGNEETQYF
>TRBJ2-5|-|TRBV5-6|-
TGTGCCAGCAGCCCCCCCGGACCCCGTCCAGAGACCCAGTACTTC
CASSPPGPRPETQYF
>TRBJ1-2|many|TRBV27|-
TGTGCCAGCAGTTTAAAAGGGCTGGGCTATGGCTACTCCTTC
CASSLKGLGYGYSF
>TRBJ1-2|many|TRBV12-3/TRBV12-4|-
TGTGCCAGCAGTCGCAACTATGGCTACACCTTC
CASSRNYGYTF
>TRBJ2-7|-|TRBV4-3|-
TGCGCCAGCAGCCAAGTGGTGGGATCCTACGAGCAGTACTTC
CASSQVVGSYEQYF
>TRBJ2-1|-|TRBV12-3/TRBV12-4|-
TGTGCCAGCAGTAATACAGGGTACTCCTACAATGAGCAGTTCTTC
CASSNTGYSYNEQFF
>TRBJ2-1|few|TRBV5-1|-
TGCGCCAGCAGCTTGCTGGAGAGGGGGGACAATGAGCAGTTCTTC
CASSLLERGDNEQFF
>TRBJ2-5|-|TRBV21-1|-
TGTGCCAGCAGCAAAGCGCGTCGATGGCGTAGCGAGACCCAGTACTTC
CASSKARRWRSETQYF
>TRBJ2-3|-|TRBV9|-
TGTGCCAGCAGCGTAGCTTCGCTCATCACAGATACGCAGTATTTT
CASSVASLITDTQYF
>TRBJ2-7|many|TRBV29-1|-
TGCAGCGTTGGTGAAACCTCAGGCTACGAGCAGTACTTC
CSVGETSGYEQYF
>TRBJ2-1|-|TRBV4-3|-
TGCGCCAGCAGCCAAGGGGGCCCGGGCAATGAGCAGTTCTTC
CASSQGGPGNEQFF
>TRBJ2-1|few|TRBV28|-
TGTGCCAGCAGTTCCACTTGGGGTTGGTCCTACAATGAGCAGTTCTTC
CASSSTWGWSYNEQFF
>TRBJ1-3|-|TRBV27|-
TGTGCCAGCGGGGCCGTCTCTGGAAACACCATATATTTT
CASGAVSGNTIYF
>TRBJ2-1|many|TRBV24-1|-
TGTGCCACCAGCCCTGTACAGGGTGTAGTTCAGGAGCAGTTCTTC
CATSPVQGVVQEQFF
>TRBJ1-1|many|TRBV12-3/TRBV12-4|TRBD1
TGTGCCAGCAGTCCACGGACAGGAATTTTAGCTTTCTTT
CASSPRTGILAFF
>TRBJ2-1|many|TRBV5-1|-
TGCGCCAGCAGCCTCACCGGGGCCTACAATGAGCAGTTCTTC
CASSLTGAYNEQFF
>TRBJ1-2|few|TRBV20-1|-
TGCAGTGCTAGGGGTACAGGGAACACCTTC
CSARGTGNTF
>TRBJ2-2|few|TRBV5-1|-
TGCGCCAGCAGCTTGGCCGCTCCAGGGATGGGAACCGGGGAGCTGTTTTTT
CASSLAAPGMGTGELFF
>TRBJ2-4|few|TRBV20-1|-
TGCAGTGCTGAACGCCCGACCTCACGGCCGTCCAAAAACATTCAGTACTTC
CSAERPTSRPSKNIQYF
>TRBJ1-1|many|TRBV29-1|-
TGCAGCGTTCACCCGATGATGAACACTGAAGCTTTCTTT
CSVHPMMNTEAFF
>TRBJ2-4|-|TRBV29-1|-
TGCAGCGTTTCAATTTTACTAGCCAAAAACATTCAGTACTTC
CSVSILLAKNIQYF
>TRBJ2-3|many|TRBV29-1|-
TGCAGCGTTGCATTGCCGCTAGGAGATACGCAGTATTTT
CSVALPLGDTQYF
>TRBJ1-1|few|TRBV15|-
TGTGCCACCAGCAGAGATCGTTCAGTTGCTAACACTGAAGCTTTCTTT
CATSRDRSVANTEAFF
>TRBJ2-3|many|TRBV20-1|-
TGCAGTGCTAGATCGGGGGCCTACACAGATACGCAGTATTTT
CSARSGAYTDTQYF
>TRBJ2-1|-|TRBV7-2|TRBD1
TGTGCCAGCAGCTTAGCGCGGGGACAGGGAATCAATGAGCAGTTCTTC
CASSLARGQGINEQFF
>TRBJ1-1|-|TRBV5-1|-
TGCGCCAGCAGCTGGACCAGGGAGAACACTGAAGCTTTCTTT
CASSWTRENTEAFF
>TRBJ2-3|-|TRBV19|TRBD2
TGTGCCAGTAGTGGGACTAGCGGGGCAGATCCGCAGTATTTT
CASSGTSGADPQYF
>TRBJ2-2|many|TRBV7-2|-
TGTGCCAGCAGCTTAGCGCTTGGCGGGGAGCTGTTTTTT
CASSLALGGELFF
>TRBJ2-3|-|TRBV7-3|-
TGTGCCAGCGGGAGTGGCGATACGCAGTATTTT
CASGSGDTQYF
>TRBJ1-2|-|TRBV4-1|-
TGCGCCAGCAGCCAAGATTCAGGCTCCCTCTATGGCTACACCTTC
CASSQDSGSLYGYTF